This T cell receptor (beta chain) was profiled in a study of T cell responses to AZD1222 COVID-19 vaccine. Germline assignment: CDR1 MDHEN and CDR2 SYDVKM. V was clipped by 6 bases and J by 1 base, with 10 bases between them. The CDR3 sequence is 14 residues long. Sequenced by immunoSEQ multiplex PCR; TCRdb stores in-frame clones only, minus some. In the table there are about 110,000 clones, roughly 90% of which are singletons. The origin of this receptor is an adult who received the AZD1222 COVID-19 vaccine. Here the sequenced sample was peripheral blood, taken 28 days after the second AZD1222 dose. This rearrangement joins TRBV28 to TRBJ1-5; D is undetermined. For the CDR3, the DNA is TGTGCCAGCAGGTCGGCGGGCAGCAATCAGCCCCAGCATTTT. Residues: CASRSAGSNQPQHF.